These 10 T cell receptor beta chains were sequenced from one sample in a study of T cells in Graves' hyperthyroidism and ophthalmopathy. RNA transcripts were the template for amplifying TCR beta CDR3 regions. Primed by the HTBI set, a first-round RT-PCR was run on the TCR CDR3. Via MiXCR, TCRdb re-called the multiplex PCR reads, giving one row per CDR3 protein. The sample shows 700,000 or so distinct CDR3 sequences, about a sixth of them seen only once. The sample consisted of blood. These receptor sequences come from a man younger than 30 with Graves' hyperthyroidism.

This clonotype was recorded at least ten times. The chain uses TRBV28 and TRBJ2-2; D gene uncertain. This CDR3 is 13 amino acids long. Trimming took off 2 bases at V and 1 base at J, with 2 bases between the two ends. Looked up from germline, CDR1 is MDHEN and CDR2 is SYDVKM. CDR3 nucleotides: TGTGCCAGCAGTTTACGGAACACCGGGGAGCTGTTTTTT. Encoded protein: CASSLRNTGELFF. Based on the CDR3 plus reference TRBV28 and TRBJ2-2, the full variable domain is DVKVTQSSRYLVKRTGEKVFLECVQDMDHENMFWYRQDPGLGLRLIYFSYDVKMKEKGDIPEGYSVSREKKERFSLILESASTNQTSMYLCASSLRNTGELFFGEGSRLTVL.

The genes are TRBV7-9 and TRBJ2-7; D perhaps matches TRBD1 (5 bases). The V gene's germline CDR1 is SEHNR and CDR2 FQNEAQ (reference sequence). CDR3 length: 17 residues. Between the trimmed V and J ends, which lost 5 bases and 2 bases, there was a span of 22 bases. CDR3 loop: CASSPSVRQGIPYEQYF. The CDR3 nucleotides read TGTGCCAGCAGCCCCTCCGTGAGGCAGGGAATCCCCTACGAGCAGTACTTC.

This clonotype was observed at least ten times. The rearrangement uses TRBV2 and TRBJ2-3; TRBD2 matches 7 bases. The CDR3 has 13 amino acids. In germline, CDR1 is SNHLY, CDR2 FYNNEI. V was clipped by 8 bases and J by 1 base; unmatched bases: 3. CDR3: CASQGGGTDTQYF. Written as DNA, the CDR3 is TGTGCCAGCCAGGGAGGGGGCACAGATACGCAGTATTTT. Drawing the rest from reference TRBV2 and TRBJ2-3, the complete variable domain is EPEVTQTPSHQVTQMGQEVILRCVPISNHLYFYWYRQILGQKVEFLVSFYNNEISEKSEIFDDQFSVERPDGSNFTLKIRSTKLEDSAMYFCASQGGGTDTQYFGPGTRLTVL.

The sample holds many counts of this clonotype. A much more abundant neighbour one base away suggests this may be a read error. The CDR3: CASSGTGGDQPQHF. CDR3 coding DNA: TGTGCCAGCAGTGGGACAGGGGGCGATCAGCCCCAGCATTTT. V and J are TRBV2 and TRBJ1-5; 11 nucleotides align to TRBD1. The V and J ends lost 4 bases and 5 bases, in that order; junction bases with no gene match: 1. The CDR3 runs 14 residues. CDR1 is SNHLY, CDR2 FYNNEI, per germline. The whole variable domain, filled in from reference TRBV2 and TRBJ1-5, reads EPEVTQTPSHQVTQMGQEVILRCVPISNHLYFYWYRQILGQKVEFLVSFYNNEISEKSEIFDDQFSVERPDGSNFTLKIRSTKLEDSAMYFCASSGTGGDQPQHFGDGTRLSIL.

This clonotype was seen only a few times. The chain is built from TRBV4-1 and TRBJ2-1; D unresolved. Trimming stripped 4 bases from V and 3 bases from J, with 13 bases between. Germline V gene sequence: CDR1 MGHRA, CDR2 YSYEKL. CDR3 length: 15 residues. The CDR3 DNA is TGCGCCAGCAGCCCCCCCGTGGCCAGCTACAATGAGCAGTTCTTC. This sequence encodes CASSPPVASYNEQFF.

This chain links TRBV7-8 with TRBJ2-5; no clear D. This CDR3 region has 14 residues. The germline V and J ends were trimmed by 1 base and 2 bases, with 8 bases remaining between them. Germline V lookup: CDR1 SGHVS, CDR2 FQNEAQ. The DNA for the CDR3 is TGTGCCAGCAGCTTAGAACCAGGACAAGAGACCCAGTACTTC. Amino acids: CASSLEPGQETQYF.

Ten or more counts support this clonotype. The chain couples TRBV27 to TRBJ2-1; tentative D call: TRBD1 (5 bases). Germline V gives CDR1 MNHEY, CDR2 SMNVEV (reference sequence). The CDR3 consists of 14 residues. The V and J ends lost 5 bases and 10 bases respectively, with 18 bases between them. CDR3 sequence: CASSTQGAIGEQFF. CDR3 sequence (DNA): TGTGCCAGCAGTACCCAAGGGGCTATCGGAGAGCAGTTCTTC.

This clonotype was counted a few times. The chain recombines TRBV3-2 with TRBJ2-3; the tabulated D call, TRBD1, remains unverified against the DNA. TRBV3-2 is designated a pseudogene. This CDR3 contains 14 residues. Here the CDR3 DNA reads TGTGCCAGCAGCCCCCAACAGGGCACAGATACGCAGTATTTT. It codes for CASSPQQGTDTQYF.

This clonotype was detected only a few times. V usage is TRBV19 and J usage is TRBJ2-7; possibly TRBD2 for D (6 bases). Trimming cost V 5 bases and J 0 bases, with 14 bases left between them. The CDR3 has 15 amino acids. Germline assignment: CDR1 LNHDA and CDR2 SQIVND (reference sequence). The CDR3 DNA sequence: TGTGCCAGTAGTCCAAGCGGGTCGATCTCCTACGAGCAGTACTTC. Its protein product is CASSPSGSISYEQYF. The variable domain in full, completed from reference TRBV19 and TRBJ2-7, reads DGGITQSPKYLFRKEGQNVTLSCEQNLNHDAMYWYRQDPGQGLRLIYYSQIVNDFQKGDIAEGYSVSREKKESFPLTVTSAQKNPTAFYLCASSPSGSISYEQYFGPGTRLTVT.

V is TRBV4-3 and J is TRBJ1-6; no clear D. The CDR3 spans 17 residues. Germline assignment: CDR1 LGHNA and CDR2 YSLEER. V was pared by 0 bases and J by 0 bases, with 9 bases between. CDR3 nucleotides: TGCGCCAGCAGCCAAGATCATCGGAGCTCCTATAATTCACCCCTCCACTTT. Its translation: CASSQDHRSSYNSPLHF.